The rows below give T cell receptor beta chains drawn from one sample of a study of control samples from healthy donors and cancer patients. The protocol was immunoSEQ multiplex PCR, while the TCRdb copy is restricted to in-frame clones and leaves out a portion. The sample shows about 160,000 clones, roughly 90% of them seen only once. Sequences were obtained from blood. These receptors were collected from a man aged 25 to 40 in good health. The CDR3 runs from the conserved cysteine through the conserved F or W. The D gene is left open where the match is weak. Clone size is not always given. Where it is, it says once, few, many or a class for expanded clones.

CDR3nt: TGTGCCAGCAGCTTCGGTACTAGCGGGCCCACGGGGGCCTACGAGCAGTACTTC
CDR3aa: CASSFGTSGPTGAYEQYF
d_gene: TRBD2
v_gene: TRBV5-6
abundance: NA
j_gene: TRBJ2-7

CDR3nt: TGTGCCAGCAGCCAGGGGACAGATTTTACTGAAGCTTTCTTT
CDR3aa: CASSQGTDFTEAFF
d_gene: TRBD1
v_gene: TRBV7-9
abundance: NA
j_gene: TRBJ1-1

CDR3nt: TGTGCCAGCAGCTTAGGGGGACAGGGGGAGCGGGAGACCCAGTACTTC
CDR3aa: CASSLGGQGERETQYF
d_gene: TRBD1
v_gene: TRBV7-9
abundance: NA
j_gene: TRBJ2-5

CDR3nt: TGTGCCAGCAGCGTTGGCGACCCGAAGGGAGATACGCAGTATTTT
CDR3aa: CASSVGDPKGDTQYF
d_gene: NA
v_gene: TRBV9
abundance: NA
j_gene: TRBJ2-3

CDR3nt: TGTGCCAGCAGCTCCACCGACCAGAGGGAGGGCCCGCAGTATTTT
CDR3aa: CASSSTDQREGPQYF
d_gene: TRBD2
v_gene: TRBV11-3
abundance: NA
j_gene: TRBJ2-3

CDR3nt: TGTGCCAGCAGTGGACAACCGGGCCCCCAGCATTTT
CDR3aa: CASSGQPGPQHF
d_gene: NA
v_gene: TRBV12-3/TRBV12-4
abundance: few
j_gene: TRBJ1-5

CDR3nt: TGTGCCAGCAGTGACCCGGGACTAGCGGGACTGGACGAGCAGTACTTC
CDR3aa: CASSDPGLAGLDEQYF
d_gene: TRBD2
v_gene: TRBV6-1
abundance: NA
j_gene: TRBJ2-7

CDR3nt: TGTGCCATAAGGGGTAATAATTCACCCCTCCACTTT
CDR3aa: CAIRGNNSPLHF
d_gene: NA
v_gene: TRBV10-3
abundance: NA
j_gene: TRBJ1-6

CDR3nt: TGTGCCAGCAGCTTAGCGCATCCGGGGAATCACTACGAGCAGTACTTC
CDR3aa: CASSLAHPGNHYEQYF
d_gene: NA
v_gene: TRBV7-8
abundance: medium-sized
j_gene: TRBJ2-7

CDR3nt: TGTGCCAGCAGCCAAACCGGGACTAGCGGGAAGTATGAGCAGTTCTTC
CDR3aa: CASSQTGTSGKYEQFF
d_gene: TRBD2
v_gene: TRBV14
abundance: NA
j_gene: TRBJ2-1

CDR3nt: TGTGCCACCAGGGGGGAACTGAACACTGAAGCTTTCTTT
CDR3aa: CATRGELNTEAFF
d_gene: NA
v_gene: TRBV24-1
abundance: NA
j_gene: TRBJ1-1

CDR3nt: TGTGCCACCAGTCTAGGGTCTGGGGCCAACGTCCTGACTTTC
CDR3aa: CATSLGSGANVLTF
d_gene: NA
v_gene: TRBV24-1
abundance: few
j_gene: TRBJ2-6

CDR3nt: TGTGCCAGCAGACAGGGGTTGAATCAGCCCCAGCATTTT
CDR3aa: CASRQGLNQPQHF
d_gene: TRBD1
v_gene: TRBV6-5
abundance: NA
j_gene: TRBJ1-5

CDR3nt: TGTGCCAGCAGCCGAGGAACAGGGCCCGGGGGCTACGAGCAGTACTTC
CDR3aa: CASSRGTGPGGYEQYF
d_gene: NA
v_gene: TRBV3-1/TRBV3-2
abundance: NA
j_gene: TRBJ2-7

CDR3nt: TGCAGTGCTAAGGCTGGCTACACCTTC
CDR3aa: CSAKAGYTF
d_gene: NA
v_gene: TRBV20-1
abundance: NA
j_gene: TRBJ1-2

CDR3nt: TGTGCCAGCAGAAAACGACCTCCTATATCGGCTTTCTTT
CDR3aa: CASRKRPPISAFF
d_gene: NA
v_gene: TRBV2
abundance: NA
j_gene: TRBJ1-1

CDR3nt: TGTGCCACCAGCAGAGATCGGGCTGCCGGAAACACCATATATTTT
CDR3aa: CATSRDRAAGNTIYF
d_gene: NA
v_gene: TRBV15
abundance: few
j_gene: TRBJ1-3

CDR3nt: TGTGCCAGTAGTATAGAGGACAGGGGAACTGAAGCTTTCTTT
CDR3aa: CASSIEDRGTEAFF
d_gene: TRBD1
v_gene: TRBV19
abundance: NA
j_gene: TRBJ1-1

CDR3nt: TGTGCCAGCAGCCTAGGCGGGGAAAAACTGTTTTTT
CDR3aa: CASSLGGEKLFF
d_gene: NA
v_gene: TRBV3-1/TRBV3-2
abundance: once
j_gene: TRBJ1-4

CDR3nt: TGTGCCAGCCAGAAAATGACTAGCGGGTACACCGGGGAGCTGTTTTTT
CDR3aa: CASQKMTSGYTGELFF
d_gene: TRBD2
v_gene: TRBV7-3
abundance: NA
j_gene: TRBJ2-2

CDR3nt: TGTGCCAGCAGCAGCAGGGACTACGAGCAGTACTTC
CDR3aa: CASSSRDYEQYF
d_gene: NA
v_gene: TRBV12-3/TRBV12-4
abundance: NA
j_gene: TRBJ2-7

CDR3nt: TGTGCCAAAAGGCTATCGTCTGGAAACACCATATATTTT
CDR3aa: CAKRLSSGNTIYF
d_gene: NA
v_gene: TRBV5-3
abundance: NA
j_gene: TRBJ1-3

CDR3nt: TGCGCCAGCAGTCCCTATAGAGGGGGCCGGTTCACCGGGGAGCTGTTTTTT
CDR3aa: CASSPYRGGRFTGELFF
d_gene: TRBD1
v_gene: TRBV5-1
abundance: NA
j_gene: TRBJ2-2

CDR3nt: TGCAGTGCTAGTCGAGTGACAGGGAATAATCAGCCCCAGCATTTT
CDR3aa: CSASRVTGNNQPQHF
d_gene: TRBD1
v_gene: TRBV20-1
abundance: once
j_gene: TRBJ1-5

CDR3nt: TGCGCCAGCAGCCAGGACAGTTTTTATAATTCACCCCTCCACTTT
CDR3aa: CASSQDSFYNSPLHF
d_gene: NA
v_gene: TRBV4-1
abundance: NA
j_gene: TRBJ1-6

CDR3nt: TGTGCCAGCAGCTTAGAACCAGTCTCACCCCTCCACTTT
CDR3aa: CASSLEPVSPLHF
d_gene: NA
v_gene: TRBV7-9
abundance: NA
j_gene: TRBJ1-6

CDR3nt: TGCGCCAGCAGCCAAGACCCCCCGGGTAGACGCAATGAGCAGTTCTTC
CDR3aa: CASSQDPPGRRNEQFF
d_gene: NA
v_gene: TRBV4-1
abundance: NA
j_gene: TRBJ2-1

CDR3nt: TGTGCCAGCAGTGAAGCGGAGGGAATCTCCTCCTACGAGCAGTACTTC
CDR3aa: CASSEAEGISSYEQYF
d_gene: NA
v_gene: TRBV6-1
abundance: NA
j_gene: TRBJ2-7

CDR3nt: TGCAGCGCCGACCTAAGAGGGGGGTCCGGCGGGACCCAGTACTTC
CDR3aa: CSADLRGGSGGTQYF
d_gene: NA
v_gene: TRBV29-1
abundance: NA
j_gene: TRBJ2-5

CDR3nt: TGCGCCAGCAGCCAAGCCGATCCGGGGGCCAGGTACAATGAGCAGTTCTTC
CDR3aa: CASSQADPGARYNEQFF
d_gene: NA
v_gene: TRBV4-1
abundance: NA
j_gene: TRBJ2-1

CDR3nt: TGTGCCAGCAGTAATGGGAGGGCCGAGAACGGCTACACCTTC
CDR3aa: CASSNGRAENGYTF
d_gene: NA
v_gene: TRBV28
abundance: once
j_gene: TRBJ1-2

CDR3nt: TGTGCCAGTAGTATCACTGGGGGCAGGGATCAGCCCCAGCATTTT
CDR3aa: CASSITGGRDQPQHF
d_gene: NA
v_gene: TRBV19
abundance: NA
j_gene: TRBJ1-5

CDR3nt: TGTGCCAGCAGTGAAGGGACTAGCTGGTCTGAGCAGTTCTTC
CDR3aa: CASSEGTSWSEQFF
d_gene: TRBD2
v_gene: TRBV6-1
abundance: NA
j_gene: TRBJ2-1

CDR3nt: TGTGCCAGCAGCTACGATAGCGGGGGGGCCCGTAATGAGCAGTTCTTC
CDR3aa: CASSYDSGGARNEQFF
d_gene: TRBD2
v_gene: TRBV5-5
abundance: NA
j_gene: TRBJ2-1

CDR3nt: TGCAGTGCTAGTGACCCGAACTTCGTAAAACTGTTTTTT
CDR3aa: CSASDPNFVKLFF
d_gene: NA
v_gene: TRBV20-1
abundance: NA
j_gene: TRBJ1-4

CDR3nt: TGTGCCAGCAGTTTCAGAGGGGGCGTAGGCTATGGCTACACCTTC
CDR3aa: CASSFRGGVGYGYTF
d_gene: TRBD1
v_gene: TRBV27
abundance: NA
j_gene: TRBJ1-2

CDR3nt: TGTGCCAGCAGCTTTTTAAGCACAGCAACTAATGAAAAACTGTTTTTT
CDR3aa: CASSFLSTATNEKLFF
d_gene: NA
v_gene: TRBV5-5
abundance: NA
j_gene: TRBJ1-4

CDR3nt: TGTGCCAGCATGCCTCGAAAGACTGAAGCTTTCTTT
CDR3aa: CASMPRKTEAFF
d_gene: NA
v_gene: TRBV28
abundance: NA
j_gene: TRBJ1-1